This T cell receptor (beta chain) stems from a study of CD8 T cells in ankylosing spondylitis. It was by quantitative 5'-RACE with molecular barcodes that TCR beta libraries were made. One entry per CDR3 protein, called by TCRdb with MiXCR from the 5' RACE reads. The repertoire holds hundreds of thousands of distinct CDR3 sequences, with around 24% as singletons. This clonotype was found many times. V lost 0 bases, J lost 2 bases, and 14 bases lay in between. This CDR3 spans 16 amino acids. The germline CDR1 and CDR2 sequences are SGHRS and YFSETQ. The receptor was derived from a male donor with ankylosing spondylitis or in good health (not recorded which). The genes are TRBV5-1 and TRBJ2-5, with D hard to call. Sequencing input: blood, either unsorted or a sorted T cell fraction (not recorded which). The DNA of the CDR3 is TGCGCCAGCAGCTTGGGTGGTACATTCGAGCAAGAGACCCAGTACTTC. This translates into CASSLGGTFEQETQYF.